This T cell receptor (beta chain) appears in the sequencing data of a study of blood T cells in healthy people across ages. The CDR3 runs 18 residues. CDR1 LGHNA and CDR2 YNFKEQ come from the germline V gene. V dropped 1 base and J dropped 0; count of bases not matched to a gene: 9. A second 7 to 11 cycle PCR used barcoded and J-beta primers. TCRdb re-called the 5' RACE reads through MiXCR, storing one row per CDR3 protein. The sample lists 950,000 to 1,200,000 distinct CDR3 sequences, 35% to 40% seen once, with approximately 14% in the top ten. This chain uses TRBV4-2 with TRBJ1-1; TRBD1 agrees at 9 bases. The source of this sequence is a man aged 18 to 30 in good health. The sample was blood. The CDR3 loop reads CASSQGRDRVGMNTEAFF. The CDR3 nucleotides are TGTGCCAGCAGCCAAGGGCGGGACAGGGTAGGCATGAACACTGAAGCTTTCTTT.